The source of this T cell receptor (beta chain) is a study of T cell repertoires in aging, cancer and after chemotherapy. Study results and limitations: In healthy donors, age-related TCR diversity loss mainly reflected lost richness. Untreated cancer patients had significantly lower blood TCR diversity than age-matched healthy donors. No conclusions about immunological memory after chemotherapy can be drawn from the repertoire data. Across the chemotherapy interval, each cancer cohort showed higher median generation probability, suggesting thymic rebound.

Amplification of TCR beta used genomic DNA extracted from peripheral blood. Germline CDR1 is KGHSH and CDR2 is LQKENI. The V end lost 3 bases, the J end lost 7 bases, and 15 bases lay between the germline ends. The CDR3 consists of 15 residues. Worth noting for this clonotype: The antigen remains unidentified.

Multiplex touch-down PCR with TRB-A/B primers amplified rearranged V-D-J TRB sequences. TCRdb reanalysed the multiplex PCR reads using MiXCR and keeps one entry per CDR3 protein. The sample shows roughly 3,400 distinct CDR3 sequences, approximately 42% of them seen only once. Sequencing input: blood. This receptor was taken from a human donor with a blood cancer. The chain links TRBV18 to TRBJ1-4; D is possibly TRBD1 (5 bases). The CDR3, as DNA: TGTGCCAGCTCACCCTCAGGGTTTCCAGTTGAAAAACTGTTTTTT. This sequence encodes CASSPSGFPVEKLFF. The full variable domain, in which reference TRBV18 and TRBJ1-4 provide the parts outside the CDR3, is NAGVMQNPRHLVRRRGQEARLRCSPMKGHSHVYWYRQLPEEGLKFMVYLQKENIIDESGMPKERFSAEFPKEGPSILRIQQVVRGDSAAYFCASSPSGFPVEKLFFGSGTQLSVL.